The sequence of this TCR beta chain was determined in a study of T cell responses to AZD1222 COVID-19 vaccine. Study-wide findings and caveats: Repertoires were obtained only post-peak T cell response. The breadth and depth of Spike-specific TCRs increased once two AZD1222 doses had been given. Donors were mostly white British, more females; clonal diversity possibly underestimated. Seropositive status at baseline applied to only a handful of AZD1222 recipients.

TCRdb's table, derived via immunoSEQ multiplex PCR, lists solely in-frame clones and lacks some. The sample includes tens of thousands of clones, around 88% of them seen just once. Note on this clone: Its specificity is not known.

The input for sequencing was peripheral blood, taken on day 0 of MenACWY control vaccination. The sequence was collected from an adult in good health.

The CDR3 loop reads CASSSSDRGRIYGYTF. CDR3 coding DNA: TGTGCCAGCAGCTCATCGGACAGGGGTCGGATCTATGGCTACACCTTC. The rearrangement uses TRBV7-9 and TRBJ1-2; 9 positions match TRBD1. Germline V CDR1 and CDR2: SEHNR, FQNEAQ (reference sequence). The CDR3 is 16 amino acids. V shed 4 bases and J 4 bases; nucleotides not matched to a gene: 10. Full variable domain (outside the CDR3, taken from reference TRBV7-9 and TRBJ1-2): DTGVSQNPRHKITKRGQNVTFRCDPISEHNRLYWYRQTLGQGPEFLTYFQNEAQLEKSRLLSDRFSAERPKGSFSTLEIQRTEQGDSAMYLCASSSSDRGRIYGYTFGSGTRLTVV.